These 10 T cell receptor beta chains were all obtained from the same sample, sequenced in a study of beta chain features in type 1 diabetes (dated by TCRdb to between 2017 and 2018). The method behind the library was the immunoSEQ multiplex PCR assay. The entire amount of isolated RNA was reverse transcribed using the High Capacity cDNA Reverse Transcription Kit, so the sequenced TCRB transcripts were expressed ones. TCRdb limited this immuneACCESS table to in-frame rearrangements with V and J called. A share of clones is missing; checked studies link under half to unresolved V genes, and the rest is unexplained. The sample includes 620,000 or so clones, with roughly 15% observed a single time. 0.093% of the sample rests with the top ten. Input material: naive CD4+ T cells from blood. The sample's cell subset or site label, in plain terms: true naive CD4+ T cells. The receptor source for this set is a man between 18 and 29 years old in good health.

This clone was seen more than once but under ten times. The rearrangement links TRBV10-3 to TRBJ1-5, with 8 positions matching TRBD1. CDR1 and CDR2 (germline): ENHRY, SYGVKD. This CDR3 is built from 15 residues. The junction had 3 bases not matched to a gene; V was cut back by 2 bases and J by 3 bases. This CDR3 reads CAISERTGYNQPQHF. CDR3 bases: TGTGCCATCAGTGAGAGGACAGGGTACAATCAGCCCCAGCATTTT.

In nucleotides, the CDR3 is TGTGCCAGCAGCTTCAACCGGGACAGGGGTAACACCGGGGAGCTGTTTTTT. It specifies CASSFNRDRGNTGELFF. V and J are TRBV7-3 and TRBJ2-2, with 10 bases fitting TRBD1. V lost 3 bases and J lost 2; bases outside the gene matches: 6. The CDR3 extends over 17 amino acids. In germline, CDR1 is SGHTA, CDR2 FQGTGA.

This clone has more than one count but fewer than ten. The chain combines TRBV7-9 with TRBJ1-1, with TRBD1 identical over 8 bases. J gave up 11 bases and V 5 bases, and 13 bases lay outside the gene matches. The V gene's germline CDR1 is SEHNR and CDR2 FQNEAQ (reference sequence). The length of the CDR3 is 14 residues. The CDR3 spells CASSGQGPRFAAFF. CDR3 bases: TGTGCCAGCAGCGGACAGGGTCCCCGGTTTGCTGCTTTCTTT.

This clone was detected a few times. The chain uses TRBV7-2 and TRBJ1-6; D possibly corresponds to TRBD1 (6 bases). Germline assignment: CDR1 SGHTA and CDR2 FQGNSA. V was pared by 0 bases and J by 7 bases, with 13 bases between. The CDR3 is made up of 16 amino acids. Here the CDR3 reads CASSLAGTLPNSPLHF. In DNA form, the CDR3 reads TGTGCCAGCAGCTTAGCGGGGACACTACCGAATTCACCCCTCCACTTT.

The gene calls are TRBV10-3 and TRBJ2-7; 9 bases match TRBD2. The CDR3 loop spans 14 amino acids. The junction had 7 bases not matched to a gene; V was cut back by 5 bases and J by 5 bases. Germline CDR1 is ENHRY and CDR2 is SYGVKD. The DNA of the CDR3 is TGTGCCATCAGTATTAGCGGGAGTATCGACGAGCAGTACTTC. Its protein product is CAISISGSIDEQYF.

In its sample, this clone was seen a few times. The rearrangement links TRBV7-9 to TRBJ2-1, with TRBD2 identical over 12 bases. V lost 2 bases, J lost 4 bases, and 6 bases stayed unmatched. Germline V gene sequence: CDR1 SEHNR, CDR2 FQNEAQ (reference sequence). This CDR3 comprises 17 residues. The CDR3 DNA is TGTGCCAGCAGCTTATTGGGCGGACTAGCGGGGTACAATGAGCAGTTCTTC. As protein: CASSLLGGLAGYNEQFF.

This chain joins TRBV5-1 and TRBJ1-1; D is perhaps TRBD1 (6 bases). Germline V gene data show CDR1 as SGHRS and CDR2 as YFSETQ. CDR3 size: 11 residues. The V gene lost 5 bases and the J gene lost 9 bases, with 11 bases spanning the gap. CDR3 bases: TGCGCCAGCAGGGACCGGGACAAAGCTTTCTTT. This gives the protein CASRDRDKAFF.

The rearrangement uses TRBV23-1 and TRBJ2-6; a weak D match, TRBD1 (5 bases). TRBV23-1 is recorded as an ORF, its role being uncertain. This CDR3 contains 17 residues. V was cut by 3 bases and J by 0 bases, with 12 bases left in between. CDR3 coding DNA: TGCGCCAGCAGTCATCCAGGGATCGACTCTGGGGCCAACGTCCTGACTTTC. Translated, it gives CASSHPGIDSGANVLTF.

This clone turned up a few times. V and J are TRBV28 and TRBJ1-4, with D perhaps TRBD1 (5 bases). The length of the CDR3 is 15 residues. V lost 5 bases, J lost 2 bases, and 12 bases lay in between. In germline, CDR1 is MDHEN, CDR2 SYDVKM. CDR3 bases: TGTGCCAGCAGTGCGCGGGGACGGACTAATGAAAAACTGTTTTTT. This translates into CASSARGRTNEKLFF.

This chain links TRBV4-3 with TRBJ2-7, with a weak D call TRBD1 (6 bases). Trimming removed 4 bases from V and 0 bases from J, with 13 bases in between. Germline V CDR1 and CDR2: LGHNA, YSLEER. This CDR3 contains 15 residues. This CDR3 is CASSRSLDSSYEQYF. The DNA for the CDR3 is TGCGCCAGCAGCCGCTCACTGGACAGCTCCTACGAGCAGTACTTC.